This entry is about one T cell receptor (beta chain). The data originate from a study of blood T cell repertoires in COVID-19. This CDR3 region has 12 residues. In germline, CDR1 is MNHEY, CDR2 SVGAGI. V was pared by 6 bases and J by 5 bases, with 7 bases between. Under the authors' procedure: Nucleated cell number was recorded as an estimate derived from reference gene primer amplification. TCRdb keeps only in-frame clones here, not all; method: immunoSEQ multiplex PCR. V, J and clone size reflect that table, while D and trimming were determined from the DNA. Of some 230,000 clones in the sample, about four fifths were seen once.

What was sequenced was peripheral blood. The chain employs TRBV6-5 and TRBJ1-4; no clear D gene. This TCR came from a woman aged 25 to 39 who had recovered from COVID-19. CDR3 nucleotides: TGTGCCAGCAGGAGGCTGAATGAAAAACTGTTTTTT. It encodes CASRRLNEKLFF.